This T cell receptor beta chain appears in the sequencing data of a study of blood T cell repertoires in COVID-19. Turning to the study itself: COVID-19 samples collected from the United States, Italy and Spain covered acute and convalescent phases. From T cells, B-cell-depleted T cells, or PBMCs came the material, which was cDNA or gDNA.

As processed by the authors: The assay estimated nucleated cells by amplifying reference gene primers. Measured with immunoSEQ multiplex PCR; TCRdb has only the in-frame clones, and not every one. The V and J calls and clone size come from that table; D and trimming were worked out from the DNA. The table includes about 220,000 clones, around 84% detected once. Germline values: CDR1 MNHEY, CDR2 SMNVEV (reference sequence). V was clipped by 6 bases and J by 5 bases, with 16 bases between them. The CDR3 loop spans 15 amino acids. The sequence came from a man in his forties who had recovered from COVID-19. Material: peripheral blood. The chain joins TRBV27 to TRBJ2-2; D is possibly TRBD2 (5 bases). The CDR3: CASSLRARGTGELFF. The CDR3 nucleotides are TGTGCCAGCAGCCTCCGGGCTCGGGGTACCGGGGAGCTGTTTTTT.